This T cell receptor beta chain was recorded in a study of CD8 T cells in ankylosing spondylitis. Broader study findings: Earlier authors reported some of these motif variants in reactive arthritis synovial fluid and blood. It appeared that ankylosing spondylitis blood was characterized by a TCR beta motif of under ten highly homologous variants. There was reportedly significant enrichment of clones that were disease-linked in matched ankylosing spondylitis synovial fluid.

V shed 6 bases and J 5 bases; nucleotides not matched to a gene: 10. The germline V gene has CDR1 SNHLY and CDR2 FYNNEI. The CDR3 spans 16 residues. As to this clonotype: Its antigen is as yet unknown.

Quantitative 5'-RACE with molecular barcodes generated TCR beta libraries. TCRdb processed the 5' RACE reads anew with MiXCR; each CDR3 protein has one entry. The sample includes around 540,000 distinct CDR3 sequences, about an eighth of them seen just once. The rearrangement uses TRBV2 and TRBJ2-2, with TRBD2 matching 9 bases. Sequenced: blood, either unsorted or a sorted T cell fraction (not recorded which). The TCR originated in a male donor with ankylosing spondylitis. DNA for the CDR3: TGTGCCAGCAGGGCCCCAGCGGGAGGATTTACCGGGGAGCTGTTTTTT. Amino acids: CASRAPAGGFTGELFF.